Given below is one T cell receptor (beta chain) in context. The clone's antigen remains unknown. Base qualities were left out, and no much larger clone turns up one base away. Collaborating institutions collected whole blood in K2EDTA tubes following their own protocols. For TCRbeta analysis, collaborators shipped samples in one of three forms: frozen whole blood, isolated PBMCs, or DNA extracted from either of those sample types. The immunoSEQ Assay, a bias-controlled multiplex PCR, was used to amplify TCRbeta CDR3 regions from genomic DNA. Per the original workflow: Nucleated cell counts per sample were estimated from amplification of reference gene primers within the assay. To quantify the absolute abundance of each unique TCRbeta CDR3 rearrangement, sequence reads were collapsed and filtered. For each sample, productive Simpson clonality was calculated by taking the square root of Simpson's diversity index across productive rearrangements. TCRdb took this table from immuneACCESS and kept in-frame rearrangements with V and J called. Such tables lack part of the clones; where checked against another copy, unresolved V genes explain under half of the gap, and the rest is unexplained. V, J and clone size derive from that table, while D and trimming were established from the DNA sequence. The sample contains some 39,000 clones, more than 80% of them found a single time. The ten most abundant clones make up about 4.2% of the sample.

This sample is part of a study of blood T cell repertoires in COVID-19 (TCRdb year 2020). As for the study more broadly: Samples from collaborators originated in the United States, Italy and Spain and spanned both the acute and convalescent phases of COVID-19. The material from the prospective study consisted of cDNA or gDNA derived from T cells, B-cell-depleted T cells, or PBMCs. The dataset comprised deeply sampled blood TCRbeta repertoires from subjects exposed to, actively infected with, or recovered from COVID-19. The repertoires were released in a freely available public database meant as a resource for research on the immune response to SARS-CoV-2. The samples were drawn from the first 160 participants of the ongoing ImmuneRACE study and from under 1,500 subjects provided by 6 global collaborators. Nearly every sample came with metadata listing a de-identified subject ID, COVID-19 status, age in years and sex. Where HLA class I and class II types were available, the types were taken from metadata supplied by the sample provider, not from assay-based typing. Findings and caveats that apply to the study as a whole: The quantity of clinical and demographic metadata differed by source and by participant and was supplied without curation.

V and J are trimmed by 6 bases and 6 bases, and the gene matches miss 8 bases of the junction. The CDR3 holds 14 amino acids from the cysteine to the phenylalanine. Only the CDR3 region is kept as DNA, spanning 42 bases read in frame from base 1. CDR1 and CDR2 are drawn from the germline V gene: SNHLY, FYNNEI. Sequencing was carried out using peripheral blood. In this chain, TRBV2 is recombined with TRBJ1-2, with 9 middle bases fitting TRBD1. The TCR comes from a man aged 55 to 69 with acute or convalescent COVID-19. The bases read TGTGCCAGCAGATTGACAGGGGGGACAAATGGCTACACCTTC. Its translation is CASRLTGGTNGYTF.